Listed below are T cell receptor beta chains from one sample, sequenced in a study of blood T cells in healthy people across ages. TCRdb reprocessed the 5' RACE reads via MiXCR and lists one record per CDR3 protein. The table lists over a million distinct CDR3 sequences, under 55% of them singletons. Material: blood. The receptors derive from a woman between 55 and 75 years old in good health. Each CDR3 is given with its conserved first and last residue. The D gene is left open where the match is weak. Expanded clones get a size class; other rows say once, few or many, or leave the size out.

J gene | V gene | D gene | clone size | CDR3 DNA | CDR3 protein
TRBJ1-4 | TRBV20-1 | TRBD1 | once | TGCAGTGTACCGGGACAGGGCCCGGCGGCTAATGAAAAACTGTTTTTT | CSVPGQGPAANEKLFF
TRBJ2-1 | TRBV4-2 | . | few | TGTGCCAGCAGCCAAGTTCGTTCGGGGGAGCAGTTCTTC | CASSQVRSGEQFF
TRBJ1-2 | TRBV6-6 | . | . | TGTGCCAGCAGTCACTCTTTGGGGGGGGATCAGAACTATGGCTACACCTTC | CASSHSLGGDQNYGYTF
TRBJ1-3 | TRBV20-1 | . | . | TGCAGTGCCCCCCTCGGGTCTGGAAACACCATATATTTT | CSAPLGSGNTIYF
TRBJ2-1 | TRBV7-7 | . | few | TGTGCCAGCAGCCAGGGACGAGCGGGCTACAATGAGCAGTTCTTC | CASSQGRAGYNEQFF
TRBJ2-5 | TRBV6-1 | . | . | TGTGCCAGCAGTGAAGCGAAGGAGAGGAGCCACCAAGAGACCCAGTACTTC | CASSEAKERSHQETQYF
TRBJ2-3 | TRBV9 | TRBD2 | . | TGTGCCAGCAGCGTAGAGCCTAGCGGATACACAGATACGCAGTATTTT | CASSVEPSGYTDTQYF
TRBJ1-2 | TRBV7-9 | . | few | TGTGCCAGCAGCAAAACGACAACAACCTATGGCTACACCTTC | CASSKTTTTYGYTF
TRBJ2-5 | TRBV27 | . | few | TGTGCCAGCAGACCCCACAGGGGAGGGCAAGAGACCCAGTACTTC | CASRPHRGGQETQYF
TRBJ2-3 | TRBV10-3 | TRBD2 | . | TGTGCCATCAGACCTAGCGGGAGAACAGATACGCAGTATTTT | CAIRPSGRTDTQYF
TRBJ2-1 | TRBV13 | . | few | TGTGCCAGCAGCTTATGGTCTGGCAGGATCCACAATGAGCAGTTCTTC | CASSLWSGRIHNEQFF
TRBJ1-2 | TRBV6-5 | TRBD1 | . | TGTGCCAGCAGACTAGGACAGGGAATTTATGGCTACACCTTC | CASRLGQGIYGYTF
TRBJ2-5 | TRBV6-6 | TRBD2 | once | TGTGCCAGCAGTTATATCCCCAGCGGGGCTAAACAAGAGGCCCAGTACTTC | CASSYIPSGAKQEAQYF
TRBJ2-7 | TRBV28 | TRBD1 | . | TGTGCCAGCAGCAGACAGGGATCCCTACGCGAGCAGTACTTC | CASSRQGSLREQYF
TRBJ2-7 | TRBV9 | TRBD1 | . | TGTGCCAGCAGCGCCCACAGGGGTCTAAGAAACGAGCAGTACTTC | CASSAHRGLRNEQYF
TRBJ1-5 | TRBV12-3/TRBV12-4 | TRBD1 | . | TGTGCCAGCAGTCCCGACAGGGGAAGACAGCCCCAGCATTTT | CASSPDRGRQPQHF
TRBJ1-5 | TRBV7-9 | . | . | TGTGCCAGCAGCGGGTCCGGGACCCAGCCCCAGCATTTT | CASSGSGTQPQHF
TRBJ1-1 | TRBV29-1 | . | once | TGCAGCGTTGTTCCTCACCGGGGAAGGAACACTGAAGCTTTCTTT | CSVVPHRGRNTEAFF
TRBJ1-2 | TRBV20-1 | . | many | TGCAGTGCTACAGCCGGGACCGAAAACTATGGCTACACCTTC | CSATAGTENYGYTF
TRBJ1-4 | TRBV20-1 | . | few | TGCAGTGCTAGAGATGCCGCATTGACTCGACAAAAACTGTTTTTT | CSARDAALTRQKLFF
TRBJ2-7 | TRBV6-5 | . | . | TGTGCCAGCAGTTCCGCTTTGGCCGGGTTCAAACCGGGCGAGCAGTACTTC | CASSSALAGFKPGEQYF
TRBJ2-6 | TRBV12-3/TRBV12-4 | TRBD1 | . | TGTGCCAGCAGTCCGGGACAGGGGGCGAACGGGGCCAACGTCCTGACTTTC | CASSPGQGANGANVLTF
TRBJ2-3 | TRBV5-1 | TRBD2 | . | TGTGCCAGCAGCCCGGGACTAGCGGGAGGGCGGGATACGCAGTATTTT | CASSPGLAGGRDTQYF
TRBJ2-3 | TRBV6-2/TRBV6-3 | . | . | TGTGCCAGCAGGACACCAAACACAGATACGCAGTATTTT | CASRTPNTDTQYF
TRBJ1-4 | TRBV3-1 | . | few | TGTGCCAGCAGCCATCAGTGGGCTAATGAAAAACTGTTTTTT | CASSHQWANEKLFF
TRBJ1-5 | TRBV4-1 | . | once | TGCACCAGCAGCCAAAGAACCAATCAGCCCCAGCATTTT | CTSSQRTNQPQHF
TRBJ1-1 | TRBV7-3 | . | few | TGTGCCAGCAGCTTAAGTCCAGCCATGAACACTGAAGCTTTCTTT | CASSLSPAMNTEAFF
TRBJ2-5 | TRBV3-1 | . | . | TGTGCCAGCAGTCCCGGGGACATCGGGACCCAGTACTTC | CASSPGDIGTQYF
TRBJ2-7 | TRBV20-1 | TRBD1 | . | TGCAGTGCCCAACCCCCGGGACAGGCCAGGAATGGTGGGCAGTACTTC | CSAQPPGQARNGGQYF
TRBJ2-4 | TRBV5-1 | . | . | TGCGCCAGCAGCTTGCGACAGAGAGACAAAAACATTCAGTACTTC | CASSLRQRDKNIQYF
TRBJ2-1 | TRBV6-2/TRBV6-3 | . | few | TGTGCCAGCAGACCGAATCGGGGATTTAACAATGAGCAGTTCTTC | CASRPNRGFNNEQFF
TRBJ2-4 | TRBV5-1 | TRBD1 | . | TGCGCCAGCGGGACGGACAGGACAAACATTCAGTACTTC | CASGTDRTNIQYF
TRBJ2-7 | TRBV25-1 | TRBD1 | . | TGTGCCAGCAGTGCCCCCCTGGGACAGGTGGCGCTGAACTACGAGCAGTACTTC | CASSAPLGQVALNYEQYF
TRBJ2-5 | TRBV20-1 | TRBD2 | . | TGCAGTGCTAGAGATAGGATAGCGGGAGGAGAGACCCAGTACTTC | CSARDRIAGGETQYF
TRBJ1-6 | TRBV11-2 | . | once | TGTGCCAGCGCTCTTTCCCCCAATTCACCCCTCCACTTT | CASALSPNSPLHF
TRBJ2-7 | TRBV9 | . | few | TGTGCCAGCAGCGTAACGGAACGGCAAACCTACGAGCAGTACTTC | CASSVTERQTYEQYF
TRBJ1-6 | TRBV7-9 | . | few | TGTGCCAGCAGCTCACAGGGAGATTCACCCCTCCACTTT | CASSSQGDSPLHF